The 6 T cell receptor beta chains below all came from one sample that was sequenced in a study of cytomegalovirus exposure and HLA in healthy donors (dated by TCRdb to about 2017). Libraries were built with the immunoSEQ multiplex PCR assay. A mixture of 60 forward primers for TCR Vbeta segments and 13 reverse primers for TCR Jbeta segments was used in the multiplex PCR. In TCRdb, the immuneACCESS table is reduced to in-frame sequences with V and J assigned. These tables do not hold every clone; where another copy was compared, an unresolved V gene accounts for under half, and the others remain unexplained. Within this sample are approximately 140,000 clones, with around 76% of them counted one time only. The ten largest clones add up to around 1.9% of the sample. Sequencing was performed on PBMCs. These receptors were taken from a woman aged 45-59 years in good health and CMV-seronegative.

There are a few counts of this clone. This chain connects TRBV6-5 to TRBJ2-1; the match to TRBD2 covers 12 bases. Unmatched junction bases numbered 1, after V lost 7 bases and J lost 6 bases. This CDR3 comprises 13 residues. Looked up from germline, CDR1 is MNHEY and CDR2 is SVGAGI. The CDR3 DNA reads as TGTGCCAGCAAGACTAGCGGGAGCAATGAGCAGTTCTTC. Its protein is CASKTSGSNEQFF.

The V gene is TRBV5-1, the J gene TRBJ2-1; weak D call: TRBD2 (5 bases). Germline lookup yields CDR1 SGHRS and CDR2 YFSETQ. The CDR3 consists of 15 residues. V lost 0 bases, J lost 6 bases, and 13 bases lay in between. The CDR3 sequence: CASSLALPGLNEQFF. DNA for the CDR3: TGCGCCAGCAGCTTGGCTCTGCCTGGACTCAATGAGCAGTTCTTC. The full variable domain, with the rest looked up from reference TRBV5-1 and TRBJ2-1, is KAGVTQTPRYLIKTRGQQVTLSCSPISGHRSVSWYQQTPGQGLQFLFEYFSETQRNKGNFPGRFSGRQFSNSRSEMNVSTLELGDSALYLCASSLALPGLNEQFFGPGTRLTVL.

The rearrangement links TRBV19 to TRBJ1-2; TRBD1 matches at 10 bases. Germline loops: CDR1 LNHDA, CDR2 SQIVND (reference sequence). V dropped 8 bases and J dropped 4; count of bases not matched to a gene: 13. This CDR3 is 16 amino acids long. The CDR3 coding sequence is TGTGCCAGTCACAGACCGGGACAGGGGTCTGCCTATGGCTACACCTTC. As protein: CASHRPGQGSAYGYTF. The full variable domain, in which reference TRBV19 and TRBJ1-2 provide the parts outside the CDR3, is DGGITQSPKYLFRKEGQNVTLSCEQNLNHDAMYWYRQDPGQGLRLIYYSQIVNDFQKGDIAEGYSVSREKKESFPLTVTSAQKNPTAFYLCASHRPGQGSAYGYTFGSGTRLTVV.

This clone occurred a few times. The genes are TRBV9 and TRBJ2-6; 7 bases map to TRBD1. Germline loops: CDR1 SGDLS, CDR2 YYNGEE. This CDR3 comprises 19 residues. The J segment lost 0 bases and the V segment lost 0 bases, leaving 9 bases of the junction unmatched. The CDR3 region has the DNA TGTGCCAGCAGCGTAGTCCCGGACAGGTTCCACTCTGGGGCCAACGTCCTGACTTTC. Its translation: CASSVVPDRFHSGANVLTF.

The chain has TRBV7-2 and TRBJ2-7; 12 nucleotides agree with TRBD2. The CDR3 length is 16 residues. J was trimmed by 0 bases and V by 3 bases; bases with no gene match: 3. Looked up from germline, CDR1 is SGHTA and CDR2 is FQGNSA. This chain's CDR3 is CASSFEGLAGSYEQYV. The DNA of the CDR3 is TGTGCCAGCAGCTTCGAGGGACTAGCGGGCTCCTACGAGCAGTACGTC.

The chain uses TRBV20-1 and TRBJ2-1, with 7 bases lining up with TRBD2. V shed 3 bases and J 9 bases; nucleotides not matched to a gene: 2. Per germline, CDR1 DFQATT and CDR2 SNEGSKA (reference sequence). CDR3 size: 11 residues. In nucleotides, the CDR3 is TGCAGTGCTAGCGGGAGGCCTGAGCAGTTCTTC. Amino acid sequence: CSASGRPEQFF.